This T cell receptor (beta chain) derives from a study of shared clonotypes between healthy human individuals. Study-level findings and limits: It was anticipated that sequencing depth would influence how many clonotypes donors shared. Shared across a few donors were around 5% of the naive CD4 clonotypes.

Generated by immunoSEQ multiplex PCR, the TCRdb table keeps only in-frame clones and is missing some. The sample records roughly 1,500,000 clones, approximately 98.5% being singletons. For this clone: Its antigen is as yet unknown.

The CDR3 runs 11 residues. V gave up 5 bases and J gave up 3 bases, with 8 bases separating them. The germline V gene has CDR1 SQVTM and CDR2 ANQGSEA. Sequences were obtained from naive CD4+ T cells sorted from blood. As to subset: CD45RA+ positively selected. V and J are TRBV29-1 and TRBJ2-7; D is unclear. The source of this sequence is a man aged 25-45 years in good health. For the CDR3, the DNA is TGCAGCGTTTCTTTTAGCTACGAGCAGTACTTC. This gives the protein CSVSFSYEQYF.